Detailed here is one T cell receptor beta chain. The sample belongs to a study of OX40 agonist ivuxolimab in advanced cancers. Study in general: Mean age around 64 years, range roughly 20 to 85; around 80% male.

Assay used: immunoSEQ multiplex PCR; TCRdb lists only in-frame clones, some missing. In the table there are fewer than 85,000 clones, under 80% of which are singletons. The source material was CD4+ or CD8+ T cells sorted from blood, sampled in a trial of the OX40 agonist ivuxolimab. The clonotype comes from an adult with an advanced solid tumor such as melanoma, head and neck, liver or kidney cancer.

CDR3 nucleotide sequence: TGTGCCAGCAGTCCACAGGGTTCCACAGATACGCAGTATTTT. This sequence encodes CASSPQGSTDTQYF. V gene TRBV6-1 combines with J gene TRBJ2-3; weak D call: TRBD1 (6 bases). Per germline, CDR1 MNHNS and CDR2 SASEGT. V gave up 5 bases and J gave up 2 bases, with 11 bases separating them. This CDR3 comprises 14 residues.